The next 22 T cell receptor beta chains were all read from a single sample in a study of regulatory T cells in long-lasting Graves disease. Libraries of TCR beta came from iRepertoire HTBI primers plus Arm-PCR of CDR3 regions. Using its own MiXCR run on the multiplex PCR reads, TCRdb lists one record per CDR3 protein. This table has about 500,000 distinct CDR3 sequences, 12% appearing once. Sample time point: newly diagnosed GD, antithyroid drugs for less than 3 months. Isolated PBMC RNA provided the starting material for the TCR library. These same data were also listed under a study on T cells in Graves' hyperthyroidism and ophthalmopathy.

The sample here was peripheral blood mononuclear cells (PBMCs), taken at new diagnosis, from a patient treated with antithyroid drugs. The receptors stem from a woman aged 25 to 39 with Graves disease.

On this clonotype: A junction boundary mismatches the germline segment, possibly from a read error. This chain connects TRBV6-1 to TRBJ1-2; D uncertain. This CDR3 has 14 residues. CDR1 and CDR2 from the germline V gene are MNHNS and SASEGT. The CDR3 sequence is CASLGYTPSYAYTF. CDR3 nucleotides: TGTGCCAGCTTGGGCTATACACCCTCCTATGCCTACACCTTC.

This clonotype was observed many times. The chain employs TRBV27 and TRBJ2-7, with a weak D call TRBD1 (6 bases). From germline, CDR1 is MNHEY and CDR2 SMNVEV (reference sequence). The CDR3 spans 11 residues. CDR3 sequence: CATGQAYEQYF. CDR3 coding DNA: TGTGCAACGGGACAAGCATACGAGCAGTACTTC.

This clonotype was seen more than once but under ten times. V and J are TRBV20-1 and TRBJ2-5, with TRBD2 matching 13 bases. Germline trimming cut 3 bases from V and 5 bases from J; bases unmatched to any gene: 3. The CDR3 consists of 14 residues. Germline CDR1 DFQATT, CDR2 SNEGSKA (reference sequence). The CDR3 DNA follows: TGCAGTGCTAGGACTAGCGGGAGGTCGGAGACCCAGTACTTC. Residues: CSARTSGRSETQYF.

This clonotype was detected ten times or more. The rearrangement joins TRBV6-2 or TRBV6-3 to TRBJ1-1; TRBD1 is a possible D gene (5 bases). This CDR3 region has 13 residues. Germline-derived CDR1 and CDR2 are MNHEY and SVGEGT. V was clipped by 8 bases and J by 3 bases, with 13 bases between them. The CDR3 DNA follows: TGTGCCAGCCAGCAGGGAATGGACACTGAAGCTTTCTTT. It yields the protein CASQQGMDTEAFF.

To note about this clonotype: A much larger clonotype is one base distant, so this may be a read error. This chain connects TRBV28 to TRBJ2-1; the D is unclear. The CDR3 covers 15 residues. Germline CDR1 and CDR2: MDHEN and SYDVKM. CDR3 amino acids: CASSQIAYSYNKQFF. CDR3 sequence (DNA): TGTGCCAGCAGTCAAATCGCGTACTCCTACAATAAGCAGTTCTTC. The variable domain in full, with the rest retrieved from reference TRBV28 and TRBJ2-1, is DVKVTQSSRYLVKRTGEKVFLECVQDMDHENMFWYRQDPGLGLRLIYFSYDVKMKEKGDIPEGYSVSREKKERFSLILESASTNQTSMYLCASSQIAYSYNKQFFGPGTRLTVL.

There are many counts of this clonotype. The chain links TRBV19 to TRBJ1-2; D is ambiguous. CDR3 length: 16 amino acids. Germline V gene sequence: CDR1 LNHDA, CDR2 SQIVND (reference sequence). Trimming took off 0 bases at V and 2 bases at J, with 13 bases between the two ends. DNA for the CDR3: TGTGCCAGTAGTATAGATCTTGGCGGGCAGAACTATGGCTACACCTTC. Translated, it gives CASSIDLGGQNYGYTF.

This clonotype was counted between two and nine times. The gene calls are TRBV7-3 and TRBJ2-3, with D unresolved. V lost 5 bases and J 2 bases, leaving 20 bases between the germline ends. This CDR3 contains 17 residues. The germline V gene encodes CDR1 SGHTA and CDR2 FQGTGA. CDR3 DNA: TGTGCCAGCAGCCTCTCCAGGACCGGACCCTTCACAGATACGCAGTATTTT. This translates into CASSLSRTGPFTDTQYF. The variable domain in full, completed from reference TRBV7-3 and TRBJ2-3, reads GAGVSQTPSNKVTEKGKYVELRCDPISGHTALYWYRQSLGQGPEFLIYFQGTGAADDSGLPNDRFFAVRPEGSVSTLKIQRTERGDSAVYLCASSLSRTGPFTDTQYFGPGTRLTVL.

This clonotype was seen a few times. The chain couples TRBV5-6 to TRBJ2-3, with 11 positions matching TRBD2. Unmatched junction bases numbered 4, after V lost 5 bases and J lost 2 bases. Germline-derived CDR1 and CDR2 are SGHDT and YYEEEE. The CDR3 covers 15 residues. The chain's CDR3 is CASRPSGRYTDTQYF. The CDR3 bases are TGTGCCAGCAGACCTAGCGGGAGGTACACAGATACGCAGTATTTT.

In regard to this clonotype: Given a much more abundant clone one base away, this may be a read error. The chain joins TRBV29-1 to TRBJ1-2; no reliable D call. V was trimmed by 3 bases and J by 4 bases, leaving 12 bases between them. Germline-derived CDR1 and CDR2 are SQVTM and ANQGSEA. CDR3 length: 13 residues. In nucleotides, the CDR3 is TGCAGCGTTGACGCGGATCTTAGCTATGGCTACACCTTC. Translated: CSVDADLSYGYTF. Together with reference TRBV29-1 and TRBJ1-2, the CDR3 gives the full variable domain: SAVISQKPSRDICQRGTSLTIQCQVDSQVTMMFWYRQQPGQSLTLIATANQGSEATYESGFVIDKFPISRPNLTFSTLTVSNMSPEDSSIYLCSVDADLSYGYTFGSGTRLTVV.

This clonotype was seen a few times. This rearrangement joins TRBV20-1 to TRBJ2-7; D might be TRBD2 (6 bases). Trimming stripped 3 bases from V and 4 bases from J, with 13 bases between. The CDR3 spans 13 residues. Germline lookup yields CDR1 DFQATT and CDR2 SNEGSKA (reference sequence). CDR3 region: CSASPAGSYEQYF. CDR3 coding DNA: TGCAGTGCTAGCCCGGCGGGATCTTACGAGCAGTACTTC.

The V call is TRBV6-2 or TRBV6-3, the J call TRBJ2-1, with unresolved D. Germline V gives CDR1 MNHEY, CDR2 SVGEGT. This CDR3 comprises 14 residues. Trimming removed 0 bases from V and 8 bases from J, with 11 bases in between. The CDR3 spells CASSYSNFRDEQFF. The DNA for the CDR3 is TGTGCCAGCAGTTACTCGAACTTTCGAGATGAGCAGTTCTTC.

This clonotype was picked up many times. The chain joins TRBV7-9 to TRBJ2-2, with TRBD2 matching 7 bases. CDR1 is SEHNR, CDR2 FQNEAQ, per germline (reference sequence). There are 15 residues in the CDR3. J gave up 6 bases and V 5 bases, and 9 bases lay outside the gene matches. As DNA, the CDR3 is TGTGCCAGCAGCCGACTAGCCTCTACCCCCGGGGAGCTGTTTTTT. Residues: CASSRLASTPGELFF.

This clonotype has a count of ten or more. V usage is TRBV30 and J usage is TRBJ1-5, with no clear D. Germline V gives CDR1 GTSNPN, CDR2 SVGIG (reference sequence). The CDR3 is 13 residues long. Trimming took 0 bases from V and 7 from J, leaving 10 bases between them. The CDR3 DNA follows: TGTGCCTGGAGTGTCGGCCCTCTACAGCCCCAGCATTTT. Translating gives CAWSVGPLQPQHF.

In the case of this clonotype: The final CDR3 position lacks the conserved phenylalanine or tryptophan, pointing to a likely read error. The V call is TRBV18, the J call TRBJ2-3; D is possibly TRBD1 (5 bases). The CDR3 totals 15 residues. V dropped 2 bases and J dropped 5 bases, with 14 bases sitting between them. In germline, CDR1 is KGHSH, CDR2 LQKENI. The CDR3, as DNA: TGTGCCAGCTCACCATGGCCTGGGGCCCTAGATACGCAGTATCTT. Translating it yields CASSPWPGALDTQYL.

The gene calls are TRBV20-1 and TRBJ2-7; TRBD2 matches 15 bases. Unmatched junction bases numbered 5, after V lost 6 bases and J lost 2 bases. CDR1 DFQATT and CDR2 SNEGSKA come from the germline V gene (reference sequence). The CDR3 has 15 amino acids. CDR3: CSADGTSGGTYEQYF. The CDR3 region has the DNA TGCAGTGCAGACGGGACTAGCGGGGGGACCTACGAGCAGTACTTC.

This clonotype was detected ten times or more. The V gene is TRBV6-1, the J gene TRBJ1-1; TRBD1 is a possible D gene (5 bases). Germline V gene data show CDR1 as MNHNS and CDR2 as SASEGT. V was cut by 3 bases and J by 0 bases, with 11 bases left in between. The CDR3 contains 15 residues. The chain's CDR3 is CASSDPRTLNTEAFF. Written as DNA, the CDR3 is TGTGCCAGCAGTGATCCTCGGACACTGAACACTGAAGCTTTCTTT.

The chain recombines TRBV6-1 with TRBJ1-5; TRBD1 might be the D (5 bases). Germline V gene sequence: CDR1 MNHNS, CDR2 SASEGT. V lost 10 bases and J 4 bases, leaving 20 bases between the germline ends. The CDR3 loop spans 15 amino acids. This chain's CDR3 is CAIARETERNQPQHF. CDR3 bases: TGTGCCATCGCCCGAGAGACAGAGAGGAATCAGCCCCAGCATTTT.

Ten or more counts support this clonotype. This CDR3 is CASSPTLQWAKNIQYF. The CDR3 region has the DNA TGTGCCAGCAGCCCGACGCTGCAATGGGCCAAAAACATTCAGTACTTC. The chain is built from TRBV3-1 and TRBJ2-4; D unresolved. V lost 4 bases, J lost 1 base, and 14 bases lay in between. This CDR3 is built from 16 residues. From germline, CDR1 is LGHDT and CDR2 YNNKEL (reference sequence).

The chain recombines TRBV5-6 with TRBJ2-7; D is ambiguous. Germline V gene lookup returns CDR1 SGHDT and CDR2 YYEEEE. The CDR3 is 13 residues long. V lost 2 bases and J lost 5, with 11 bases in between. CDR3 protein: CASSLFPSNEQYF. CDR3 nucleotides: TGTGCCAGCAGCTTATTCCCCAGCAACGAGCAGTACTTC.

This clonotype was recorded many times. Its ends do not fully match the called genes, so a read error is possible. The chain couples TRBV27 to TRBJ2-3; D is uncertain. CDR3 length: 14 residues. Per germline, CDR1 MNHEY and CDR2 SMNVEV (reference sequence). The CDR3 bases are TGTGCCAGCAGTCCTCCACTTCCCCGGGCCATCAAACATTTT. Translating gives CASSPPLPRAIKHF.

This clonotype occurred many times. The chain is built from TRBV12-3 or TRBV12-4 and TRBJ2-7, with 12 bases lining up with TRBD2. Trimming took 6 bases from V and 4 from J; bases not matched to a gene: 4. The CDR3 is 14 residues long. CDR3 in amino acids: CASRPTSGGYEQYF. As DNA, the CDR3 is TGTGCCAGCAGACCAACTAGCGGGGGGTACGAGCAGTACTTC.

V is TRBV11-2 and J is TRBJ2-1; D gene uncertain. The germline V gene encodes CDR1 SGHAT and CDR2 FQNNGV. Between the trimmed V and J ends, which lost 5 bases and 4 bases, there was a span of 18 bases. The CDR3 runs 16 residues. CDR3 protein: CASSPARLVLYNEQFF. CDR3 coding DNA: TGTGCCAGCAGCCCGGCCCGCCTAGTGCTTTACAATGAGCAGTTCTTC. Using reference TRBV11-2 and TRBJ2-1 for the parts outside the CDR3, the full variable domain is EAGVAQSPRYKIIEKRQSVAFWCNPISGHATLYWYQQILGQGPKLLIQFQNNGVVDDSQLPKDRFSAERLKGVDSTLKIQPAKLEDSAVYLCASSPARLVLYNEQFFGPGTRLTVL.